This T cell receptor (beta chain) was profiled in a study of blood T cell repertoires in COVID-19. Data came from immunoSEQ multiplex PCR; TCRdb stores just in-frame clones and leaves some out. The table shows a few hundred thousand clones, with 80% to 90% occurring only once. The germline V gene encodes CDR1 MNHEY and CDR2 SMNVEV (reference sequence). V dropped 6 bases and J dropped 2; count of bases not matched to a gene: 6. This CDR3 has 15 residues. The study assigned cohorts using participant-reported clinical history. This clone has only one observation. The sequencing input was PBMCs or T cells enriched from blood (not recorded which). The source is a man aged 30-40 years who had recovered from COVID-19. The V and J genes are TRBV27 and TRBJ2-5, with 10 bases that match TRBD2. The DNA for the CDR3 is TGTGCCAGCAGGACCGGACTAGCGGCACAAGAGACCCAGTACTTC. Its protein product is CASRTGLAAQETQYF.